The 32 T cell receptor beta chains below were found in one sample sequenced in a study of regulatory T cells in long-lasting Graves disease. Noted time point: newly diagnosed GD, antithyroid drugs for less than 3 months. The TCR library was made from RNA that had been extracted from PBMCs in TRIzol. Construction of TCR beta libraries relied on iRepertoire HTBI primers and on Arm-PCR targeting CDR3 regions. TCRdb reanalysed the multiplex PCR reads using MiXCR and keeps one entry per CDR3 protein. The data hold approximately 250,000 distinct CDR3 sequences, with about 16% observed a single time. The material was peripheral blood mononuclear cells (PBMCs), obtained at new diagnosis, from a patient treated with antithyroid drugs. These receptors all stem from a female donor with Graves disease.

This clonotype was found many times. This chain joins TRBV30 and TRBJ2-1, with D perhaps matching TRBD1 (6 bases). Germline V gene sequence: CDR1 GTSNPN, CDR2 SVGIG (reference sequence). Trimming cost V 2 bases and J 5 bases, with 13 bases left between them. CDR3 length: 14 amino acids. CDR3 in DNA: TGTGCCTGGAGTTTTGGGGGCAGAAACAATGAGCAGTTCTTC. This codes for CAWSFGGRNNEQFF.

This clonotype was seen ten or more times. The rearrangement uses TRBV20-1 and TRBJ2-3; D unclear. Germline loops: CDR1 DFQATT, CDR2 SNEGSKA (reference sequence). Trimming cost V 7 bases and J 1 base, with 12 bases left between them. The CDR3 is 13 residues long. The CDR3 DNA sequence: TGCAGTGTCACGGCTACCCGCACAGATACGCAGTATTTT. It is translated as CSVTATRTDTQYF.

This clonotype was recorded at least ten times. The chain uses TRBV6-5 and TRBJ2-1; TRBD2 might be the D (6 bases). Trimming left V 0 bases short and J 4 bases short, with 10 bases between. The CDR3 loop spans 15 amino acids. In germline, CDR1 is MNHEY, CDR2 SVGAGI. The CDR3 here is CASSYSRDWYNEQFF. As DNA, the CDR3 is TGTGCCAGCAGTTACTCCCGGGACTGGTACAATGAGCAGTTCTTC.

The table lists this clonotype with many counts. The junction departs from germline at one end; a sequencing error may be responsible. The chain recombines TRBV5-1 with TRBJ1-1; 9 nucleotides match TRBD1. Germline V CDR1 and CDR2: SGHRS, YFSETQ. The CDR3 consists of 14 residues. The CDR3 nucleotides are TGTGCCAGCAGTTCGACAGGGGGGAACACTGAAGCTTTCTTT. This translates into CASSSTGGNTEAFF.

The V gene is TRBV12-3 or TRBV12-4, the J gene TRBJ2-1; D possibly corresponds to TRBD1 (5 bases). Trimming removed 6 bases from V and 6 bases from J, with 12 bases in between. The CDR3 has 13 residues. The CDR3 here is CASSPDSSNEQFF. DNA of the CDR3: TGTGCCAGCAGCCCTGACAGTAGCAATGAGCAGTTCTTC.

This clonotype has ten or more counts. The chain carries TRBV24-1 and TRBJ2-1; TRBD2 aligns across 8 bases. The V segment lost 5 bases and the J segment 8 bases; nucleotides outside the gene matches: 7. CDR1 and CDR2 (germline): KGHDR, SFDVKD. The CDR3 has 14 amino acids. CDR3 coding DNA: TGTGCCACCAGTGCGGCGGGAGGCCTGGATGAGCAGTTCTTC. Residues: CATSAAGGLDEQFF.

This clonotype was detected ten times or more. The chain combines TRBV24-1 with TRBJ2-5, with D tentatively TRBD1 (6 bases). In germline, CDR1 is KGHDR, CDR2 SFDVKD. Trimming took off 1 base at V and 1 base at J, with 9 bases between the two ends. This CDR3 has 15 residues. The CDR3, as DNA: TGTGCCACCAGTGATTTCAGGGGCGGCCAAGAGACCCAGTACTTC. Amino acid sequence: CATSDFRGGQETQYF.

The V gene is TRBV5-1, the J gene TRBJ2-1; 16 nucleotides align to TRBD2. This CDR3 has 16 amino acids. Germline V CDR1 and CDR2: SGHRS, YFSETQ. Trimming at V came to 4 bases and at J to 10 bases, leaving 8 bases not matched to a gene. CDR3: CASSDGGTSGRAEQFF. CDR3 DNA: TGCGCCAGCAGCGACGGGGGGACTAGCGGGAGGGCCGAGCAGTTCTTC.

In its sample, this clonotype was seen many times. V and J are TRBV5-1 and TRBJ1-2, with no clear D. Germline V gene lookup returns CDR1 SGHRS and CDR2 YFSETQ. Trimming stripped 4 bases from V and 8 bases from J, with 15 bases between. The CDR3 totals 13 residues. DNA for the CDR3: TGCGCCAGCAGCAAGGACGCGGCCGGAGGCTACACCTTC. Translation gives CASSKDAAGGYTF.

In this sample, this clonotype turned up many times. This chain uses TRBV5-6 with TRBJ2-1, with D possibly TRBD2 on 5 matching bases. V shed 1 base and J shed 15 bases, with 14 bases lying between them. This CDR3 is 12 amino acids long. Germline V gene lookup returns CDR1 SGHDT and CDR2 YYEEEE. DNA for the CDR3: TGTGCCAGCAGCTTGAGGTTTCATGCGGGGTTCTTC. Translation: CASSLRFHAGFF.

This clonotype showed up many times. The chain links TRBV2 to TRBJ2-3, with 9 bases fitting TRBD1. The junction had 2 bases not matched to a gene; V was cut back by 6 bases and J by 4 bases. Germline CDR1 SNHLY, CDR2 FYNNEI. The CDR3 covers 13 residues. Here the CDR3 reads CASRDRGPDTQYF. CDR3 bases: TGTGCCAGCAGGGACAGGGGCCCAGATACGCAGTATTTT.

Details on this clonotype: This likely came from a read error, as a far larger clone is one base away. Written as DNA, the CDR3 is TGTGCCAGCAGTTTGACAGGGGCAGAGACCCAGTTCTTC. As protein: CASSLTGAETQFF. The rearrangement uses TRBV12-3 or TRBV12-4 and TRBJ2-1; TRBD1 matches at 8 bases. The CDR3 totals 13 residues. V dropped 3 bases and J dropped 13; count of bases not matched to a gene: 8.

This clonotype has ten or more counts. The V and J genes are TRBV28 and TRBJ2-1, with 8 bases that match TRBD2. The CDR3 is made up of 17 amino acids. CDR1 is MDHEN and CDR2 is SYDVKM in the germline V gene. J lost 4 bases, V lost 3 bases, and 11 bases had no gene match. This chain's CDR3 is CASSFPPGLGLYNEQFF. CDR3 in DNA: TGTGCCAGCAGTTTCCCGCCGGGACTAGGGCTTTACAATGAGCAGTTCTTC.

This clonotype was detected many times. This chain connects TRBV27 to TRBJ1-6; D might be TRBD1 (6 bases). The length of the CDR3 is 13 residues. V was pared by 3 bases and J by 8 bases, with 8 bases between. CDR1 MNHEY and CDR2 SMNVEV come from the germline V gene (reference sequence). CDR3 bases: TGTGCCAGCAGTTTGGACAGATATTCACCCCTCCACTTT. Translation: CASSLDRYSPLHF.

This clonotype has at least ten counts. V usage is TRBV6-2 or TRBV6-3 and J usage is TRBJ2-5; 11 bases match TRBD2. CDR3 length: 17 residues. Per the germline V gene, CDR1 is MNHEY and CDR2 is SVGEGT. V was clipped by 5 bases and J by 5 bases; unmatched bases: 13. The DNA of the CDR3 is TGTGCCAGCAGTACTGGGATAGCGGGAGGGCCATGGGAGACCCAGTACTTC. Encoded protein: CASSTGIAGGPWETQYF.

This chain uses TRBV5-4 with TRBJ1-1; D is unresolved. Germline loops: CDR1 SGHNT, CDR2 YYREEE (reference sequence). V lost 4 bases and J 1 base, leaving 8 bases between the germline ends. The CDR3 loop spans 13 amino acids. The CDR3 here is CASSVQPNTEAFF. The CDR3, as DNA: TGTGCCAGCAGCGTACAACCGAACACTGAAGCTTTCTTT.

This chain joins TRBV28 and TRBJ1-1; D is perhaps TRBD1 (5 bases). In germline, CDR1 is MDHEN, CDR2 SYDVKM. Trimming shortened V by 5 bases and J by 0 bases, and 13 bases separated the two germline ends. This CDR3 is 15 amino acids long. CDR3 amino acids: CASSTHGGMNTEAFF. In nucleotides, the CDR3 is TGTGCCAGCAGTACCCACGGGGGTATGAACACTGAAGCTTTCTTT.

This clonotype was seen a few times. The V gene is TRBV30, the J gene TRBJ2-7; the D gene is possibly TRBD2 (5 bases). The V gene's germline CDR1 is GTSNPN and CDR2 SVGIG (reference sequence). This CDR3 comprises 12 residues. V lost 5 bases and J lost 0, with 8 bases in between. CDR3 region: CAWGADSYEQYF. The CDR3 nucleotides read TGTGCCTGGGGAGCGGACTCCTACGAGCAGTACTTC.

Points on this clonotype: A far bigger clonotype differs at one base, so this is likely a read error. It is likely a read error, because the conserved phenylalanine at the end of the CDR3 is missing. The chain joins TRBV7-3 to TRBJ1-1, with D maybe TRBD1 (5 bases). CDR3 size: 14 residues. Trimming shortened V by 7 bases and J by 3 bases, and 15 bases separated the two germline ends. Germline CDR1 and CDR2: SGHTA and FQGTGA. CDR3 in amino acids: CASTPRLGDTEAFL. CDR3 nucleotide sequence: TGTGCCAGCACCCCGAGGTTAGGGGACACTGAAGCTTTCCTT.

Note on this clonotype: A read error likely explains this, since a far larger clone differs by one base. The V call is TRBV11-2, the J call TRBJ1-1; D gene ambiguous. The V gene's germline CDR1 is SGHAT and CDR2 FQNNGV. The CDR3 is 14 amino acids. CDR3 in amino acids: CASNDPARNTEGFF. In DNA form, the CDR3 reads TGTGCCAGCAACGACCCAGCACGGAACACTGAAGGTTTCTTT.

This clonotype has ten or more counts. This CDR3 reads CSATTAGAYNEQFF. The DNA for the CDR3 is TGCAGTGCCACCACAGCGGGAGCCTACAATGAGCAGTTCTTC. The chain recombines TRBV20-1 with TRBJ2-1, with TRBD2 matching over 8 bases. J gave up 2 bases and V 6 bases, and 6 bases lay outside the gene matches. Per the germline V gene, CDR1 is DFQATT and CDR2 is SNEGSKA (reference sequence). This CDR3 has 14 residues.

This clonotype has a count of ten or more. CDR3 residues: CASSLAGTGPGELFF. Written as DNA, the CDR3 is TGCGCCAGCAGCTTGGCCGGGACAGGGCCCGGGGAGCTGTTTTTT. The rearrangement joins TRBV5-1 to TRBJ2-2; 9 bases agree with TRBD1. In germline, CDR1 is SGHRS, CDR2 YFSETQ. The CDR3 totals 15 residues. With 0 bases clipped from V and 6 bases from J, the junction kept 3 bases outside the gene matches. The full variable domain, with the rest looked up from reference TRBV5-1 and TRBJ2-2, is KAGVTQTPRYLIKTRGQQVTLSCSPISGHRSVSWYQQTPGQGLQFLFEYFSETQRNKGNFPGRFSGRQFSNSRSEMNVSTLELGDSALYLCASSLAGTGPGELFFGEGSRLTVL.

This clonotype was detected ten times or more. The V and J genes are TRBV6-2 or TRBV6-3 and TRBJ1-1; unclear D gene. V lost 0 bases and J lost 6, with 20 bases in between. Germline V CDR1 and CDR2: MNHEY, SVGEGT. The CDR3 spans 17 residues. CDR3 sequence: CASSYSVDGSPTSEAFF. In DNA, the CDR3 is TGTGCCAGCAGTTACTCGGTCGACGGATCTCCCACATCTGAAGCTTTCTTT.

Ten or more counts support this clonotype. This chain links TRBV18 with TRBJ1-3; D perhaps matches TRBD1 (5 bases). This CDR3 has 17 residues. With 0 bases removed from V and 0 bases from J, the gap between germline ends came to 12 bases. Germline V gives CDR1 KGHSH, CDR2 LQKENI. The DNA for the CDR3 is TGTGCCAGCTCACCACCGAACAGGCCCGTCTCTGGAAACACCATATATTTT. It codes for CASSPPNRPVSGNTIYF.

In this sample, this clonotype turned up many times. The V call is TRBV24-1, the J call TRBJ2-2; 12 bases map to TRBD2. Germline CDR1 reads KGHDR; CDR2 reads SFDVKD. The CDR3 consists of 17 residues. The V gene end was trimmed by 4 bases and the J gene end by 7 bases; junction bases not matched to a gene: 9. The CDR3 DNA reads TGTGCCACCAGTGACCCTTCTAGCGGGAGGGCCGGCGGGGAGCTGTTTTTT. Its protein product is CATSDPSSGRAGGELFF.

This clonotype showed up many times. V usage is TRBV7-9 and J usage is TRBJ1-1; D possibly corresponds to TRBD1 (6 bases). V dropped 5 bases and J dropped 11 bases, with 18 bases sitting between them. Germline loops: CDR1 SEHNR, CDR2 FQNEAQ (reference sequence). The CDR3 runs 13 residues. The CDR3 DNA sequence: TGTGCCAGCAGCGTACCCCAGAAGGGGGAGGCTTTCTTT. It yields the protein CASSVPQKGEAFF.

This clonotype was detected ten times or more. The V and J genes are TRBV6-1 and TRBJ2-5; TRBD2 aligns across 8 bases. The junction had 7 bases not matched to a gene; V was cut back by 9 bases and J by 1 base. The germline V gene has CDR1 MNHNS and CDR2 SASEGT. CDR3 length: 14 residues. The CDR3 loop is CASRASGRQETQYF. As DNA, the CDR3 is TGTGCCAGTAGAGCTAGCGGGCGCCAAGAGACCCAGTACTTC.

Regarding this clonotype: A junction end diverges from the germline sequence, so it may reflect a read error. The chain links TRBV11-2 to TRBJ1-2; D is possibly TRBD1 (6 bases). The CDR3 length is 18 residues. Per the germline V gene, CDR1 is SGHAT and CDR2 is FQNNGV. This CDR3 reads CASSLGYRAGNRPSGYTF. The CDR3 nucleotides read TGTGCCAGCAGTTTAGGGTACAGGGCAGGGAATCGACCGTCCGGCTACACCTTC.

The J gene is TRBJ2-5, the V gene TRBV4-3, with TRBD2 identical over 8 bases. Germline CDR1 and CDR2: LGHNA and YSLEER. The CDR3 extends over 18 amino acids. V dropped 1 base and J dropped 5; count of bases not matched to a gene: 15. CDR3 amino acids: CASSQVLPPAGVEETQYF. DNA for the CDR3: TGCGCCAGCAGCCAAGTCCTCCCCCCAGCGGGAGTAGAGGAGACCCAGTACTTC.

The V call is TRBV2, the J call TRBJ1-2, with 8 bases that match TRBD1. Germline values: CDR1 SNHLY, CDR2 FYNNEI. The J segment lost 6 bases and the V segment lost 6 bases, leaving 12 bases of the junction unmatched. CDR3 length equals 15 residues. Here the CDR3 reads CASRPRTGIANGYTF. For the CDR3, the DNA is TGTGCCAGCAGGCCCAGGACAGGGATTGCGAATGGCTACACCTTC.

This clonotype has at least ten counts. The chain couples TRBV7-9 to TRBJ1-4; D not certain. V was cut by 0 bases and J by 7 bases, with 12 bases left in between. Germline V gene sequence: CDR1 SEHNR, CDR2 FQNEAQ (reference sequence). There are 15 residues in the CDR3. Here the CDR3 reads CASSLADRNREKLFF. The DNA of the CDR3 is TGTGCCAGCAGCTTAGCTGACCGTAACCGTGAAAAACTGTTTTTT.

This clonotype occurred many times. The chain couples TRBV3-1 to TRBJ1-2; TRBD1 agrees at 9 bases. Losses at the gene ends were 3 bases for V and 2 bases for J; bases not matched to a gene: 7. Germline CDR1 LGHDT, CDR2 YNNKEL (reference sequence). The CDR3 covers 16 residues. Here the CDR3 reads CASSHWTGEGNYGYTF. The CDR3 nucleotides are TGTGCCAGCAGCCACTGGACAGGGGAAGGAAACTATGGCTACACCTTC.